A single sample is the source of the 9 T cell receptor beta chains below, sequenced in a study of T cell repertoires in ileal Crohn's disease. Here immunoSEQ multiplex PCR was the method, and the copy in TCRdb shows in-frame clones only, minus some. The top ten hold just over 8.5% of the sample, which has about 1,800 clones, about 81% seen once. Sequenced sample: ileal tissue. These receptors were collected from an adult with Crohn's disease.

The chain joins TRBV5-1 to TRBJ1-1, with D perhaps TRBD1 (5 bases). Trimming removed 2 bases from V and 2 bases from J, with 10 bases in between. The CDR3 is made up of 14 amino acids. Germline V gene data show CDR1 as SGHRS and CDR2 as YFSETQ. The CDR3 coding sequence is TGCGCCAGCAGCTTCCAGGGCACCAACACTGAAGCTTTCTTT. It encodes CASSFQGTNTEAFF.

The rearrangement links TRBV19 to TRBJ2-1; D is possibly TRBD2 (5 bases). Trimming took 4 bases from V and 12 from J, leaving 16 bases between them. CDR1 is LNHDA and CDR2 is SQIVND in the germline V gene (reference sequence). This CDR3 spans 13 amino acids. The CDR3 region has the DNA TGTGCCAGTAGTACCCAGACGGGAATGGGGCAGTTCTTC. Its translation is CASSTQTGMGQFF. The entire variable domain, with the rest obtained from reference TRBV19 and TRBJ2-1, is as follows: DGGITQSPKYLFRKEGQNVTLSCEQNLNHDAMYWYRQDPGQGLRLIYYSQIVNDFQKGDIAEGYSVSREKKESFPLTVTSAQKNPTAFYLCASSTQTGMGQFFGPGTRLTVL.

J is TRBJ2-7 and V is TRBV14; D unclear. The CDR3 runs to 14 residues. The germline V gene has CDR1 SGHDN and CDR2 FVKESK. Deletions cut 4 bases from V and 4 bases from J, with 14 bases between. CDR3 DNA sequence: TGTGCCAGCAGCCGTTTTGAACAGATTTACGAGCAGTACTTC. Amino acid sequence: CASSRFEQIYEQYF.

This rearrangement joins TRBV9 to TRBJ2-3; 8 bases agree with TRBD2. Germline CDR1 reads SGDLS; CDR2 reads YYNGEE. The V gene end was trimmed by 0 bases and the J gene end by 2 bases; junction bases not matched to a gene: 5. The CDR3 totals 16 residues. CDR3: CASSVDRGGTTDTQYF. Here the CDR3 DNA reads TGTGCCAGCAGCGTAGATCGGGGGGGAACCACAGATACGCAGTATTTT.

This clone appeared once. This chain joins TRBV6-5 and TRBJ1-1; 8 bases fit TRBD1. This CDR3 contains 13 residues. Germline lookup yields CDR1 MNHEY and CDR2 SVGAGI. The V gene end was trimmed by 5 bases and the J gene end by 6 bases; junction bases not matched to a gene: 5. The CDR3 is CASSTGGKAEAFF. Here the CDR3 DNA reads TGTGCCAGCAGTACAGGGGGTAAAGCTGAAGCTTTCTTT.

This chain links TRBV10-3 with TRBJ1-1; 10 nucleotides match TRBD1. The germline V gene encodes CDR1 ENHRY and CDR2 SYGVKD. Trimming removed 6 bases from V and 0 bases from J; junction bases left unmatched: 7. This CDR3 comprises 16 residues. CDR3 sequence (DNA): TGTGCCATCAGCTATGGACAGGGGGTCATGAACACTGAAGCTTTCTTT. Translated: CAISYGQGVMNTEAFF.

A note on this clone: Other DNA sequences in this specimen translate into the identical CDR3. The J gene is TRBJ1-6, the V gene TRBV27; 7 nucleotides align to TRBD1. The CDR3 loop spans 19 amino acids. Germline V gives CDR1 MNHEY, CDR2 SMNVEV (reference sequence). Trimming at V came to 4 bases and at J to 3 bases, leaving 15 bases not matched to a gene. CDR3 loop: CASSSQPLGQAFYNSPLHF. Written as DNA, the CDR3 is TGTGCCAGCAGTTCCCAGCCCCTTGGACAGGCGTTCTATAATTCACCCCTCCACTTT.

Concerning this clone itself: A junction boundary mismatches the germline segment, possibly from a read error. The J gene is TRBJ1-1, the V gene TRBV6-1; D gene ambiguous. The CDR3 is 15 residues long. Germline loops: CDR1 MNHNS, CDR2 SASEGT. As DNA, the CDR3 is TGTGCCAGCAGTGAAATGGCCGGAGGAGTTCAAGCCCCCGTATTT. Amino acid sequence: CASSEMAGGVQAPVF.

The V gene is TRBV6-6, the J gene TRBJ1-5, with D hard to call. The germline V gene has CDR1 MNHNY and CDR2 SVGAGI (reference sequence). The CDR3 loop spans 16 amino acids. V was clipped by 6 bases and J by 0 bases, with 15 bases between them. The CDR3 sequence is CASRPRSLNSNQPQHF. CDR3 in DNA: TGTGCCAGCAGGCCCCGGAGTTTGAATAGCAATCAGCCCCAGCATTTT.